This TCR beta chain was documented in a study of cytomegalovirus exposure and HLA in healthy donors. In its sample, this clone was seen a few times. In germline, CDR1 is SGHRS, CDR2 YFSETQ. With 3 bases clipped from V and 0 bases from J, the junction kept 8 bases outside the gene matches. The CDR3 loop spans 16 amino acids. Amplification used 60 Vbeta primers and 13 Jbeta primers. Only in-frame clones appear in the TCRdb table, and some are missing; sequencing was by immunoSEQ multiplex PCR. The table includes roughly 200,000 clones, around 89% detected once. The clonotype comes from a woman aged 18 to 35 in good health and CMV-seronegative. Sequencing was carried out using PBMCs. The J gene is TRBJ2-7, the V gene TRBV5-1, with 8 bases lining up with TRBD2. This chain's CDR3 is CASSSGGTYSSYEQYF. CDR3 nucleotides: TGCGCCAGCAGCTCGGGGGGGACCTACAGCTCCTACGAGCAGTACTTC.